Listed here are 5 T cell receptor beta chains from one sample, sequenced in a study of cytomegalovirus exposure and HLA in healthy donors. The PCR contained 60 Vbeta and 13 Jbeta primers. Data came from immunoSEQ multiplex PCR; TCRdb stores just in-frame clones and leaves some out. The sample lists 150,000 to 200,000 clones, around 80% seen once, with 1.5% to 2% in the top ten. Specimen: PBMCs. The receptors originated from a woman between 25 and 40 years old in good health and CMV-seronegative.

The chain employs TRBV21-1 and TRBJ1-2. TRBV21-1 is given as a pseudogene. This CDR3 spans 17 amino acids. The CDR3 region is CASSKKIGTLELYGYTF. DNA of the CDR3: TGTGCCAGCAGCAAAAAAATCGGGACTCTGGAACTCTATGGCTACACCTTC.

CDR3 protein: CASSFSLGGGTEAFF. CDR3 bases: TGTGCCAGCAGTTTCAGTTTAGGGGGCGGAACTGAAGCTTTCTTT. The V gene is TRBV6-5, the J gene TRBJ1-1; 7 bases are a match to TRBD1. Trimming at V came to 4 bases and at J to 5 bases, leaving 10 bases not matched to a gene. The germline gives CDR1 MNHEY, CDR2 SVGAGI. CDR3 length: 15 amino acids.

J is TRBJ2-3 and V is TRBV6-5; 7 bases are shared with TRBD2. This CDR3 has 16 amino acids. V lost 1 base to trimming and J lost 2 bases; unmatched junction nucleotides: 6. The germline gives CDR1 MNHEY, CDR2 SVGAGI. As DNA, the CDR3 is TGTGCCAGCAGTTACTTTGGGGGGGGTACCACAGATACGCAGTATTTT. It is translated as CASSYFGGGTTDTQYF.

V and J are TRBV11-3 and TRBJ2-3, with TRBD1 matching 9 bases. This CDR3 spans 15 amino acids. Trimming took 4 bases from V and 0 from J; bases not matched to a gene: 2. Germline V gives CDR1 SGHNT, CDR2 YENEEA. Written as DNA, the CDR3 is TGTGCCAGCAGCTCTGGACAGGGGAGCACAGATACGCAGTATTTT. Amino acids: CASSSGQGSTDTQYF.

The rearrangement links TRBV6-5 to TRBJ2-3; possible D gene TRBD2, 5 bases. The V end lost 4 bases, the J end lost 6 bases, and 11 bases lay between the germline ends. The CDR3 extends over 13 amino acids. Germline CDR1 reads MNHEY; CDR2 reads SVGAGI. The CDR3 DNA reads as TGTGCCAGCAGTTGGGCAAGAGGGGATACGCAGTATTTT. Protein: CASSWARGDTQYF.